Following are 17 T cell receptor beta chains from one sample sequenced in a study of cytomegalovirus exposure and HLA in healthy donors. It was with 60 Vbeta and 13 Jbeta primers that the PCR ran. Generated by immunoSEQ multiplex PCR, the TCRdb table keeps only in-frame clones and is missing some. The sample carries 130,000 to 150,000 clones, around four fifths recorded once. Sequencing used PBMCs. Receptors originate from a male donor in good health and CMV-seronegative.

The chain combines TRBV29-1 with TRBJ2-7; TRBD1 matches 10 bases. The CDR3 runs 13 residues. The V and J ends lost 6 bases and 3 bases, in that order; junction bases with no gene match: 5. Germline assignment: CDR1 SQVTM and CDR2 ANQGSEA. The CDR3 bases are TGCAGCGTCGCAAGGGACAGGGGCTACGAGCAGTACTTC. Translating it yields CSVARDRGYEQYF.

The CDR3 loop reads CASSDGGEPYEQYF. The CDR3 DNA reads as TGTGCCAGCAGTGACGGCGGGGAACCCTACGAGCAGTACTTC. The chain is built from TRBV6-5 and TRBJ2-7; TRBD2 is a possible D gene (6 bases). There are 14 residues in the CDR3. With 5 bases removed from V and 2 bases from J, the gap between germline ends came to 13 bases. The V gene's germline CDR1 is MNHEY and CDR2 SVGAGI.

This clone was counted a single time. The V call is TRBV6-5, the J call TRBJ2-1, with D tentatively TRBD2 (6 bases). V was trimmed by 8 bases and J by 2 bases, leaving 10 bases between them. CDR3 size: 13 residues. Germline V gives CDR1 MNHEY, CDR2 SVGAGI. CDR3: CASARGTYNEQFF. The DNA of the CDR3 is TGTGCCAGCGCGCGGGGTACCTACAATGAGCAGTTCTTC.

The chain carries TRBV11-2 and TRBJ1-6, with a possible D match to TRBD1 (5 bases). V lost 5 bases, J lost 3 bases, and 20 bases lay in between. The CDR3 sequence is 18 residues long. Germline V CDR1 and CDR2: SGHAT, FQNNGV. In DNA form, the CDR3 reads TGTGCCAGCAGCCCCCGTGGGGCCTTCGGCCTCTATAATTCACCCCTCCACTTT. It yields the protein CASSPRGAFGLYNSPLHF.

The chain combines TRBV28 with TRBJ2-3; TRBD2 aligns across 13 bases. The CDR3 covers 17 residues. V lost 6 bases and J lost 2; bases outside the gene matches: 8. CDR1 MDHEN and CDR2 SYDVKM come from the germline V gene. CDR3 protein: CASSLALAGGATDTQYF. The CDR3 nucleotides are TGTGCCAGCAGCCTCGCACTAGCGGGAGGGGCCACAGATACGCAGTATTTT. The variable domain in full, with the rest retrieved from reference TRBV28 and TRBJ2-3, is DVKVTQSSRYLVKRTGEKVFLECVQDMDHENMFWYRQDPGLGLRLIYFSYDVKMKEKGDIPEGYSVSREKKERFSLILESASTNQTSMYLCASSLALAGGATDTQYFGPGTRLTVL.

The V call is TRBV11-2, the J call TRBJ2-2, with TRBD2 as a possible D gene (5 bases). The CDR3 is 15 residues long. Trimming took 2 bases from V and 6 from J, leaving 13 bases between them. The germline gives CDR1 SGHAT, CDR2 FQNNGV. CDR3 in DNA: TGTGCCAGCAGCTTAATCGAGGGATTGCCCGGGGAGCTGTTTTTT. It specifies CASSLIEGLPGELFF. Looking up the rest from reference TRBV11-2 and TRBJ2-2 gives the full variable domain: EAGVAQSPRYKIIEKRQSVAFWCNPISGHATLYWYQQILGQGPKLLIQFQNNGVVDDSQLPKDRFSAERLKGVDSTLKIQPAKLEDSAVYLCASSLIEGLPGELFFGEGSRLTVL.

The gene calls are TRBV14 and TRBJ2-1, with 12 positions matching TRBD2. The CDR3 consists of 15 residues. Trimming took 7 bases from V and 5 from J; bases not matched to a gene: 6. Per the germline V gene, CDR1 is SGHDN and CDR2 is FVKESK. CDR3 coding DNA: TGTGCCAGCATGACAAGACTAGCGGGGGACAATGAGCAGTTCTTC. It yields the protein CASMTRLAGDNEQFF.

The V gene is TRBV28, the J gene TRBJ1-2, with 11 bases that match TRBD1. The germline V gene has CDR1 MDHEN and CDR2 SYDVKM. This CDR3 contains 20 residues. Trimming at V came to 0 bases and at J to 2 bases, leaving 14 bases not matched to a gene. The DNA of the CDR3 is TGTGCCAGCAGTTTATGGGCCGGGACAGGGGGAGTCGTGAGGAACTATGGCTACACCTTC. It translates to CASSLWAGTGGVVRNYGYTF.

The chain combines TRBV10-3 with TRBJ2-1; D call uncertain. V lost 3 bases, J lost 0 bases, and 12 bases lay in between. Germline lookup yields CDR1 ENHRY and CDR2 SYGVKD. The CDR3 has 16 amino acids. In DNA, the CDR3 is TGTGCCATCAGTGATGCATCCTCGGGCTCCTACAATGAGCAGTTCTTC. Translation: CAISDASSGSYNEQFF.

This chain uses TRBV18 with TRBJ2-7; D gene ambiguous. The CDR3 is 14 amino acids. The germline gives CDR1 KGHSH, CDR2 LQKENI. The V gene lost 4 bases and the J gene lost 3 bases, with 13 bases spanning the gap. The CDR3 spells CASSQPTENYEQYF. The DNA for the CDR3 is TGTGCCAGCTCACAACCAACAGAGAACTACGAGCAGTACTTC.

V usage is TRBV6-5 and J usage is TRBJ2-2; TRBD2 is a possible D gene (5 bases). Germline CDR1 and CDR2: MNHEY and SVGAGI. V lost 6 bases and J 3 bases, leaving 5 bases between the germline ends. This CDR3 is 12 amino acids long. The CDR3 region has the DNA TGTGCCAGCAGGAGGGACACCGGGGAGCTGTTTTTT. This encodes CASRRDTGELFF.

The chain has TRBV7-3 and TRBJ2-1; 10 bases match TRBD1. The length of the CDR3 is 15 residues. Trimming removed 4 bases from V and 8 bases from J; junction bases left unmatched: 8. Germline loops: CDR1 SGHTA, CDR2 FQGTGA. CDR3 nucleotide sequence: TGTGCCAGCAGCTCTCAGGGACAGGGGACCGATGAGCAGTTCTTC. Translated, it gives CASSSQGQGTDEQFF.

This chain uses TRBV7-9 with TRBJ1-3, with 7 bases identical to TRBD1. Germline CDR1 and CDR2: SEHNR and FQNEAQ (reference sequence). The CDR3 spans 14 residues. V was clipped by 11 bases and J by 0 bases; unmatched bases: 7. The CDR3 DNA follows: TGTGCCGCTCGGGACAGCGACTCTGGAAACACCATATATTTT. This codes for CAARDSDSGNTIYF.

As to this clone: A read error may account for a junction end that differs from germline. V and J are TRBV7-9 and TRBJ1-1, with unresolved D. CDR1 and CDR2 (germline): SEHNR, FQNEAQ (reference sequence). This CDR3 spans 12 amino acids. The CDR3 DNA sequence: TGTTCCAGCAGCTTCATGAACACTGAAGCTTTCTTT. Its protein product is CSSSFMNTEAFF.

This clone was observed a few times. V usage is TRBV28 and J usage is TRBJ1-3, with D possibly TRBD1 on 6 matching bases. The CDR3 has 14 residues. Germline V gives CDR1 MDHEN, CDR2 SYDVKM. V shed 6 bases and J shed 2 bases, with 11 bases lying between them. The CDR3 sequence: CASRTGGTGNTIYF. The CDR3 DNA is TGTGCCAGCAGGACAGGTGGAACTGGAAACACCATATATTTT.

This clone was observed a single time. The rearrangement uses TRBV27 and TRBJ2-7; 8 bases line up with TRBD2. With V trimmed by 8 bases and J by 5 bases, 8 bases remained unmatched. The CDR3 length is 13 residues. CDR1 and CDR2 (germline): MNHEY, SMNVEV (reference sequence). The CDR3: CASSGLEFNEQYF. CDR3 nucleotides: TGTGCCAGCTCGGGACTAGAGTTTAACGAGCAGTACTTC.

There are a few counts of this clone. The chain uses TRBV6-5 and TRBJ2-7; 7 positions match TRBD1. Germline trimming cut 5 bases from V and 4 bases from J; bases unmatched to any gene: 2. There are 12 residues in the CDR3. CDR1 and CDR2 (germline): MNHEY, SVGAGI. CDR3 nucleotides: TGTGCCAGCAGTCTACAGGGGTACGAGCAGTACTTC. The encoded protein is CASSLQGYEQYF.